What follows is one T cell receptor beta chain and its context. Its cognate antigen has yet to be identified. Per-base qualities were not stored, and no clone one base away is much larger. This entry belongs to a study of memory CD4+ T cells and cytomegalovirus serostatus (dated by TCRdb to about 2019). Study-wide context: The roughly 33 healthy Belgian adults in the cohort included 9 who were CMV seropositive and around 25 who were CMV seronegative. The study sequenced CD4+ memory TCRbeta repertoires of a Belgian cohort with known cytomegalovirus serostatus to replicate a published TCR-based CMV serostatus classifier. Overall study results and their limits: Only CD4+CD45RO+ memory cells were sequenced, in contrast to the original study, which included naive and memory CD4+ and CD8+ populations. Among the 150 or so previously reported CMV-associated TCRbeta sequences, 60 to 70 showed up in the CD4+ memory repertoires, with each one found in between one and five individuals. The original-framework classifier achieved a median bootstrapped AUC of about 0.94 with a 95% CI of 0.76-1.00 on the Belgian cohort. CMV serostatus prediction reached a median bootstrapped AUC of nearly 0.96 with the original framework and approximately 0.92 with a US-trained random forest. The results were interpreted as suggesting that the CMV-associated TCR signature is largely present in the CD4+ memory repertoire.

Single viable CD3+CD4+CD8-CD45RO+ cells were sorted as memory CD4+ T cells on a FACSAria II. To determine CMV serostatus, a Roche Elecsys assay was used that detects serum IgG against CMV pp150, pp28, p38 and p52. After the samples were thawed, total CD4+ T cells were enriched through positive selection using CD4 magnetic microbeads. The samples came from a different study that was designed specifically to examine the CD4+ T cell memory repertoire. Peripheral blood mononuclear cells were isolated and cryopreserved according to standard operating procedures, and serum was stored at -80 degrees C. Staining used CD3-PerCP (BW264/56), CD4-APC (RPA-T4), CD45RO-PE (UCHT1) and CD8-Pacific Orange (3B5) antibodies, with Sytox blue excluding non-viable cells. Genomic DNA was extracted from sorted cells with the Quick-DNA Microprep Kit. Amplification of TCRbeta DNA was done with the immunoSEQ hsTCRbeta kit, following the protocol from the manufacturer. An Illumina MiSeq instrument was used to sequence the TCRbeta libraries. In the paper's pipeline: After out-of-frame sequences were removed, around 2,200,000 distinct TCRbeta sequences remained, averaging around 67,000 per individual. Two values were used to score each individual: the count of over 150 previously reported CMV-associated TCRbeta sequences and the total count of productive distinct TCRbeta sequences. A beta-binomial model was reimplemented in Python, and random forests from scikit-learn, run with default parameters, were trained on data from the US cohort. Classifier performance on the Belgian cohort was summarized as median AUC with percentile confidence intervals over 10,000 bootstrap iterations. The immuneACCESS repertoire file appears here via TCRdb, limited to in-frame rearrangements. These files lack a portion of the clones; in checked studies, under half of the deficit traces to unresolved V genes, and the cause of the others is not known. The V and J calls and the clone size are those of that table, but D and trimming were determined from the DNA. The sample data list about 56,000 clones, and around 80% of these were observed just once. Over 0.35% of the sample rests with the top ten.

The germline V gene encodes CDR1 SNHLY and CDR2 FYNNEI. The cysteine opens and the phenylalanine closes a CDR3 of 13 amino acids. Left in the record is the CDR3 DNA by itself, 39 bases read in frame from the first base. At the junction V is shortened by 1 base and J by 8 bases, with 11 bases in between. The sample was memory CD4+ T cells from blood. The chain employs TRBV2 and TRBJ1-2, with TRBD1 tentatively as D gene (5 bases match). The TCR was taken from an adult in good health and CMV-seronegative. The DNA sequence is TGTGCCAGCAGTGAAGGGCCAGGGAAAGGCTACACCTTC. Its coded protein is CASSEGPGKGYTF.